This TCR beta chain derives from a study of cytomegalovirus exposure and HLA in healthy donors. Study-wide results and limits: A later analysis appeared to link common viral pathogens to several of the most significant clusters. Later findings reportedly placed an Asian-associated ancestry cluster below the approximately 700-donor mean for N-insertions.

PCR was performed using 60 Vbeta and 13 Jbeta primers. Some clones are missing from TCRdb's copy, which holds only in-frame ones; the method was immunoSEQ multiplex PCR. The sample consists of approximately 120,000 clones, about 75% of them appearing once. Donors sampled were nominally healthy, though unrecorded immune exposures were likely. As to this clone: Its target is unknown.

V was cut by 3 bases and J by 5 bases, with 13 bases left in between. CDR3 size: 13 residues. Germline loops: CDR1 SQVTM, CDR2 ANQGSEA. The receptor was isolated from a woman in her thirties or forties in good health and CMV-seropositive. The material sequenced was PBMCs. The genes are TRBV29-1 and TRBJ1-1; no reliable D call. CDR3 region: CSVEEKAGTEAFF. CDR3 nucleotides: TGCAGCGTTGAGGAGAAAGCCGGAACTGAAGCTTTCTTT.